A selection of T cell receptor beta chains follows, all from one sample in a study of blood T cell repertoires in COVID-19. The assay was immunoSEQ multiplex PCR, and TCRdb's table has in-frame clones only and misses some. The sample carries under 300,000 clones, around 86% recorded once. What was sequenced was PBMCs or T cells enriched from blood (not recorded which). These receptors were taken from a man aged 18 to 29 who had recovered from COVID-19. CDR3s include the opening cysteine and the closing phenylalanine or tryptophan. A D gene is named only where the DNA matches it firmly. Where a row states a size, it is once, few, many or the class of an expanded clone; other rows omit it.

>TRBV6-5|TRBD1|.|TRBJ1-2
TGTGCCTCGCAGAGGGGGCCCTCCTATGGCTACACCTTC
CASQRGPSYGYTF
>TRBV7-6|.|.|TRBJ2-7
TGTGCCAGCAGCTTAGATCCTGCCAGAAGCTACGAGCAGTACTTC
CASSLDPARSYEQYF
>TRBV5-6|TRBD2|.|TRBJ2-1
TGTGCCAGCAGCTTGTTGGGACTAGCGGGACACAATGAGCAGTTCTTC
CASSLLGLAGHNEQFF
>TRBV25-1|TRBD1|.|TRBJ1-1
TGTGCCAGCAAAGGTTACAGGGGTAACACTGAAGCTTTCTTT
CASKGYRGNTEAFF
>TRBV19|TRBD1|.|TRBJ1-5
TGTGCCAGTACCTCAAGATCACCGGGACAGGTCGCCAATCAGCCCCAGCATTTT
CASTSRSPGQVANQPQHF
>TRBV7-2|TRBD1|once|TRBJ2-3
TGTGCCAGCAGCTTCCCTCGACAGGGCGGTACGCAGTATTTT
CASSFPRQGGTQYF
>TRBV18|TRBD1|.|TRBJ1-1
TGTGCCAGCTCACCAAGGGGACAGGGTGTGACTGAAGCTTTCTTT
CASSPRGQGVTEAFF
>TRBV11-2|.|.|TRBJ1-1
TGTGCCAGCAACCTACCGGGAGGTGAAGCTTTCTTT
CASNLPGGEAFF
>TRBV11-3|TRBD1|.|TRBJ2-1
TGTGCCAGCAGCTTAGTAGGGACAGGGCACGATGAGCAGTTCTTC
CASSLVGTGHDEQFF
>TRBV28|.|.|TRBJ2-7
TGTGCCAGCAGTTTAGGGACTTTCTCCTACGAGCAGTACTTC
CASSLGTFSYEQYF
>TRBV27|.|.|TRBJ1-4
TGTGCCAGCAGGGGGCAGGGGAGTGAAAAACTGTTTTTT
CASRGQGSEKLFF
>TRBV4-1|.|.|TRBJ1-1
TGCGCCAGCAGCGATAGACAGGAGACAATGAACACTGAAGCTTTCTTT
CASSDRQETMNTEAFF
>TRBV13|.|.|TRBJ2-7
TGTGCCAGCAGCTTAGATCGGGGCGAGCAGTACTTC
CASSLDRGEQYF
>TRBV4-1|.|.|TRBJ2-5
TGCGCCAGCAGCCAAGAACAAGACTGGCAACAAGAGACCCAGTACTTC
CASSQEQDWQQETQYF
>TRBV12-5|.|.|TRBJ1-5
TGTGCTAGTGGCCCCTCCGGACAGAGATATAGCAATCAGCCCCAGCATTTT
CASGPSGQRYSNQPQHF
>TRBV6-5|TRBD2|.|TRBJ2-3
TGTGCCAGCAGTAAGACTAGCGGGGGGGCAGATACGCAGTATTTT
CASSKTSGGADTQYF
>TRBV7-9|TRBD1|.|TRBJ1-1
TGTGCCAGCAGCAGCAACACGGACAGGGTTTCACCTATTACCACCCAAGCTTTCTTT
CASSSNTDRVSPITTQAFF
>TRBV9|.|.|TRBJ2-3
TGTGCCAGCAGCCAGCCCTTGGGGGGGGCCCCCACAGATACGCAGTATTTT
CASSQPLGGAPTDTQYF
>TRBV10-1|TRBD1|.|TRBJ2-7
TGCGCCAGCAGTGAGGGACAGGGCGCCTACGAGCAGTACTTC
CASSEGQGAYEQYF
>TRBV5-6|.|.|TRBJ2-7
TGTGCCAGCAGCTTCACGGGAGCCCACGAGCAGTACTTC
CASSFTGAHEQYF
>TRBV7-3|TRBD2|.|TRBJ2-7
TGTGCCAGCAGCTTAGGGACTAGCGGGAGCGAGCAGTACTTC
CASSLGTSGSEQYF
>TRBV30|.|.|TRBJ2-2
TGTGCCTGGAGTGCCTCGACCGGGGAGCTGTTTTTT
CAWSASTGELFF
>TRBV10-3|.|.|TRBJ1-2
TGTGCCATCAGTCCCCCCATATACGGCGGTGGCTACACCTTC
CAISPPIYGGGYTF
>TRBV27|.|.|TRBJ2-1
TGTGCCAGCAGTCCATTAGGGGAAACCCCCTACAATGAGCAGTTCTTC
CASSPLGETPYNEQFF
>TRBV10-3|.|few|TRBJ1-3
TGTGCCACCCTACAGGGTTTCTCTGGAAACACCATATATTTT
CATLQGFSGNTIYF
>TRBV3-1/TRBV3-2|.|.|TRBJ2-7
TGTGCCAGCAGCCACTACTCCCTTAGAGGCTCCTACGAGCAGTACTTC
CASSHYSLRGSYEQYF
>TRBV10-1|.|.|TRBJ1-1
TGCGCCAGCAGTGATCGGGGTGGTACTGAAGCTTTCTTT
CASSDRGGTEAFF
>TRBV7-9|TRBD1|.|TRBJ2-1
TGTGCCAGCAGCTTTCTGGGACAGGGGGCAAATGAGCAGTTCTTC
CASSFLGQGANEQFF
>TRBV5-1|TRBD1|.|TRBJ1-1
TGCGCCAGCAGCCGTCCTGGGACAGGGGGGGAAAACACTGAAGCTTTCTTT
CASSRPGTGGENTEAFF
>TRBV28|.|few|TRBJ1-6
TGTGCCAGCAGTCACCCAAAGCCCAGTGGACAGTCGAGTTCACCCCTCCACTTT
CASSHPKPSGQSSSPLHF
>TRBV2|.|.|TRBJ2-7
TGTGCCAGCATGGGGCGATACGAGCAGTACTTC
CASMGRYEQYF
>TRBV11-2|TRBD1|.|TRBJ1-1
TGTGCCAGCAGCGTCCAGGACAGGGTCACTGAAGCTTTCTTT
CASSVQDRVTEAFF
>TRBV10-3|TRBD2|.|TRBJ2-1
TGTGCCATCAGCCAGATGGGAGCGGGGGGGTCCAATGAGCAGTTCTTC
CAISQMGAGGSNEQFF
>TRBV24-1|.|once|TRBJ2-3
TGTGCCACCAGTGCCCGGGGGAGGACTTCTACTAGCACAGATACGCAGTATTTT
CATSARGRTSTSTDTQYF
>TRBV30|.|.|TRBJ1-5
TGTGCCTGGTCCTCTCAGGGGCAGCCCCAGCATTTT
CAWSSQGQPQHF
>TRBV10-1|.|.|TRBJ2-3
TGCGCCAGCACACCCCCGGTCCAGGGTTCGTCGAATACGCAGTATTTT
CASTPPVQGSSNTQYF
>TRBV19|TRBD2|.|TRBJ2-4
TGTGCCAGTAGTAGCCAACTCAGCGGGGGGGCGTCGGGCATTCAGTACTTC
CASSSQLSGGASGIQYF
>TRBV21-1|.|.|TRBJ2-1
TGTGCCAGCAGCAAACGTCACTGGTCCCACAATGAGCAGTTCTTC
CASSKRHWSHNEQFF
>TRBV7-9|TRBD2|.|TRBJ2-2
TGTGCCAGCACCCGCGGGGGGGCAGTCGGGGAGCTGTTTTTT
CASTRGGAVGELFF
>TRBV18|TRBD1|.|TRBJ1-1
TGTGCCAGCTCCGAATGGACAGGGGGCACGAACACTGAAGCTTTCTTT
CASSEWTGGTNTEAFF
>TRBV7-9|.|.|TRBJ2-5
TGTGCCAGCAGCTTAATTTCGGGCAGGGAACAAGAGACCCAGTACTTC
CASSLISGREQETQYF
>TRBV30|.|once|TRBJ2-5
TGTGCCTGGAGTGTCCAGGGTGGGGAGACCCAGTACTTC
CAWSVQGGETQYF
>TRBV7-8|.|.|TRBJ1-5
TGTGCCAGCAGCTTACTACAGAATCAGCCCCAGCATTTT
CASSLLQNQPQHF
>TRBV7-8|.|.|TRBJ2-2
TGTGCCAGCAGCCCTGTCAACACCGGGGAGCTGTTTTTT
CASSPVNTGELFF
>TRBV11-3|TRBD2|.|TRBJ2-7
TGTGCCAGCAGCTTAGGGCTAGCGGGAGACTACGAGCAGTACTTC
CASSLGLAGDYEQYF
>TRBV5-1|TRBD1|.|TRBJ1-6
TGCGCCAGCTCTATCGACAGGGTTCCCCTCCACTTT
CASSIDRVPLHF
>TRBV13|.|.|TRBJ2-1
TGTGCCAGCAGCTTACGTGACGAGGGCCCCTACAATGAGCAGTTCTTC
CASSLRDEGPYNEQFF
>TRBV11-3|.|.|TRBJ2-7
TGTGCCAGCAGCCAAAGTAACTCTAACCACGAGCAGTACTTC
CASSQSNSNHEQYF
>TRBV3-1/TRBV3-2|TRBD1|.|TRBJ1-2
TGTGCCAGCAGCCAGGCCGGGACAGGGGGCGCCGATGGCTACACCTTC
CASSQAGTGGADGYTF
>TRBV7-9|TRBD1|.|TRBJ1-4
TGTGCCAGCAGCCCCGGGGCAGGGGGTGAAAAACTGTTTTTT
CASSPGAGGEKLFF
>TRBV19|.|.|TRBJ2-4
TGTGCCAGTAGTTCCTCGGGTCGGGCCAAAAACATTCAGTACTTC
CASSSSGRAKNIQYF
>TRBV18|TRBD1|.|TRBJ1-2
TGTGCCAGCTCACTCACAGGGGGCGCAAACTATGGCTACACCTTC
CASSLTGGANYGYTF
>TRBV4-2|TRBD1|.|TRBJ1-1
TGTGCCAGCAGCCAAGGAGGGTTCGGTCCCGGGACAGGGCTGAACACTGAAGCTTTCTTT
CASSQGGFGPGTGLNTEAFF
>TRBV5-8|.|once|TRBJ1-2
TGTGCCAGCAGCTCGGAAAAAATCCTTGGGCCTTATGGCTACACCTTC
CASSSEKILGPYGYTF
>TRBV19|.|.|TRBJ2-5
TGTGCCAGTAGCAGAGGGGGTTCCGGAGAGACCCAGTACTTC
CASSRGGSGETQYF
>TRBV3-1/TRBV3-2|TRBD1|once|TRBJ2-5
TGTGCCAGCAGCCAACTGACGACAGGGAAATACCAAGAGACCCAGTACTTC
CASSQLTTGKYQETQYF